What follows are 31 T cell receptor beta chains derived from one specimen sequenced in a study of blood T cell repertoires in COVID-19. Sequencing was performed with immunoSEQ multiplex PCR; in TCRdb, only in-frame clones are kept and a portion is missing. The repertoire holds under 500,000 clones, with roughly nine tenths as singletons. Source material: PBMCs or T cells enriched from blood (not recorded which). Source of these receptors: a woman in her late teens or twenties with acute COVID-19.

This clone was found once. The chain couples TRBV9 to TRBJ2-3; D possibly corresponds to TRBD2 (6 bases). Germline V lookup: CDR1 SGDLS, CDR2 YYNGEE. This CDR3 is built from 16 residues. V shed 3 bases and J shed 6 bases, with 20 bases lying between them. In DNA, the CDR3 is TGTGCCAGCAGCGGGCGGGATCCATACTCGTCGGATACGCAGTATTTT. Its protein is CASSGRDPYSSDTQYF.

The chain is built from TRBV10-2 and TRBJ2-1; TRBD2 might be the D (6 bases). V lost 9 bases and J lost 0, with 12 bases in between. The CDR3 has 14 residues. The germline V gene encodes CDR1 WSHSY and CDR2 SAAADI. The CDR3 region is CASGTLSSYNEQFF. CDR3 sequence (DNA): TGCGCCAGTGGGACTCTCTCCTCCTACAATGAGCAGTTCTTC.

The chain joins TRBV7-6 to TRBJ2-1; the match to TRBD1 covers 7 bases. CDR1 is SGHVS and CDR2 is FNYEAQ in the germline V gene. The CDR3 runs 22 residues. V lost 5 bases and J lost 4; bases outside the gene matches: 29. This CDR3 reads CASSVLSARGSFDVLGYNEQFF. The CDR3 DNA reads TGTGCCAGCAGCGTCCTCTCGGCCAGGGGGTCCTTTGATGTACTTGGATACAATGAGCAGTTCTTC.

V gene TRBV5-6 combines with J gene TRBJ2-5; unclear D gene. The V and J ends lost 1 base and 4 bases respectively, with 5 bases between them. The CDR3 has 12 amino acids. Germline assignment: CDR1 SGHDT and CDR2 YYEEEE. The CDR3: CASSLSRETQYF. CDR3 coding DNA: TGTGCCAGCAGCTTGAGTAGAGAGACCCAGTACTTC. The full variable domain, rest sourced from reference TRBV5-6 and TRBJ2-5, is DAGVTQSPTHLIKTRGQQVTLRCSPKSGHDTVSWYQQALGQGPQFIFQYYEEEERQRGNFPDRFSGHQFPNYSSELNVNALLLGDSALYLCASSLSRETQYFGPGTRLLVL.

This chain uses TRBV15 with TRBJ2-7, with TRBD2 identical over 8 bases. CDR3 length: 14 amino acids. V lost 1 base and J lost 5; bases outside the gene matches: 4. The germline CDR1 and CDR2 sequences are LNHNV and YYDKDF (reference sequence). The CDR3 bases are TGTGCCACCAGCAGAGGACTAGCGCAGAACGAGCAGTACTTC. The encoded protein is CATSRGLAQNEQYF.

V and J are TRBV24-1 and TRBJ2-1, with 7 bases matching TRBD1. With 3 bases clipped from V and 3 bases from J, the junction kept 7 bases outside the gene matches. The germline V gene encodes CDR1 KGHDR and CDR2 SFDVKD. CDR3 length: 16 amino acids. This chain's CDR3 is CATSDPRQGSYNEQFF. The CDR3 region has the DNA TGTGCCACCAGTGATCCCCGACAGGGTAGCTACAATGAGCAGTTCTTC.

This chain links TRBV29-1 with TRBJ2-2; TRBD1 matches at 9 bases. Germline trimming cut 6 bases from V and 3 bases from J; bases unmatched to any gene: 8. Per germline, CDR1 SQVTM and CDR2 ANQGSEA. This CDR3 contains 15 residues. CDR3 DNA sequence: TGCAGCGTGCGAGAGGACAGGGGAGACACCGGGGAGCTGTTTTTT. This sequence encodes CSVREDRGDTGELFF.

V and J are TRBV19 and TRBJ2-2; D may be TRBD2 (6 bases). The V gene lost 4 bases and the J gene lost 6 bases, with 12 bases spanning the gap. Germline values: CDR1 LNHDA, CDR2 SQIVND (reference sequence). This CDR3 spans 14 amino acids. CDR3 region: CASSSGAEAGELFF. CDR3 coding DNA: TGTGCCAGTAGTAGCGGGGCGGAGGCCGGGGAGCTGTTTTTT.

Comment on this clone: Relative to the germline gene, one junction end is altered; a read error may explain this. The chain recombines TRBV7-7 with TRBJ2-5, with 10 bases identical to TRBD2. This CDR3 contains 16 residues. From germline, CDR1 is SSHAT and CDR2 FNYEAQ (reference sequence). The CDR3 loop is CASSSRTSGLQETQYF. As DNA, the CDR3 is TGTGCTAGCAGCTCGAGGACTAGCGGATTACAAGAGACCCAGTACTTC.

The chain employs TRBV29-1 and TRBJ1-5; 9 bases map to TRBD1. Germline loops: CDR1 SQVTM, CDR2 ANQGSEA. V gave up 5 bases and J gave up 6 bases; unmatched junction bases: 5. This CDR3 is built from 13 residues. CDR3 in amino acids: CSVRTGAGQPQHF. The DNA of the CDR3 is TGCAGCGTTCGGACAGGGGCGGGTCAGCCCCAGCATTTT.

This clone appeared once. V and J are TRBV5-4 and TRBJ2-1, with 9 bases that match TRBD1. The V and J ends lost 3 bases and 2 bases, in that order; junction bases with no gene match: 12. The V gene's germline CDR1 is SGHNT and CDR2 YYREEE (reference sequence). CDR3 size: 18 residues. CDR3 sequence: CASSYWGVGQGAYNEQFF. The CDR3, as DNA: TGTGCCAGCAGCTATTGGGGGGTGGGACAGGGTGCCTACAATGAGCAGTTCTTC.

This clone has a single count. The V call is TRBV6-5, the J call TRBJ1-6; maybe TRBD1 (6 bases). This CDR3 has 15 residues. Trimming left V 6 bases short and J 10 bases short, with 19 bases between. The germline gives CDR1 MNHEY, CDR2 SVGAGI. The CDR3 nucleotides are TGTGCCAGCAGGGCCGTTGTGGGCACAGGGTCACCCCTCCACTTT. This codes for CASRAVVGTGSPLHF.

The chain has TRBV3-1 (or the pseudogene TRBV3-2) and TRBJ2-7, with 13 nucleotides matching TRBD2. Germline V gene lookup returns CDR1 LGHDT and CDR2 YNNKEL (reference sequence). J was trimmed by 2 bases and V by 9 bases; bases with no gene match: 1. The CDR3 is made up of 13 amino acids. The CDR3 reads CASGLAGAYEQYF. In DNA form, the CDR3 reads TGTGCCAGTGGACTAGCGGGAGCCTACGAGCAGTACTTC.

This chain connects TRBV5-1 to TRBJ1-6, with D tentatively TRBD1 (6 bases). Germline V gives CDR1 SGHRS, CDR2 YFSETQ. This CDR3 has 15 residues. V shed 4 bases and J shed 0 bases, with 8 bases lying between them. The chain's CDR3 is CASSGGFSYNSPLHF. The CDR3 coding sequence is TGCGCCAGCAGCGGGGGCTTCTCCTATAATTCACCCCTCCACTTT. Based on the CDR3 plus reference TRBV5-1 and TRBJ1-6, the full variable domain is KAGVTQTPRYLIKTRGQQVTLSCSPISGHRSVSWYQQTPGQGLQFLFEYFSETQRNKGNFPGRFSGRQFSNSRSEMNVSTLELGDSALYLCASSGGFSYNSPLHFGNGTRLTVT.

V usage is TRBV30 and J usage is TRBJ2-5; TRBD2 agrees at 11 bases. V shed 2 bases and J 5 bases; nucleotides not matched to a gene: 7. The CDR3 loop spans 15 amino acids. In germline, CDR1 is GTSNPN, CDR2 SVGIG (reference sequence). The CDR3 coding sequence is TGTGCCTGGAGTAACCTAGCGGGAGGATGGGAGACCCAGTACTTC. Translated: CAWSNLAGGWETQYF.

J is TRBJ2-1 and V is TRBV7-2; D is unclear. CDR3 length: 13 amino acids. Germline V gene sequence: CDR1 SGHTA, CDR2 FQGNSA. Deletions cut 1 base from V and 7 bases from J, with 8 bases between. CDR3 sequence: CASSLEFRNEQFF. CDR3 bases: TGTGCCAGCAGCTTAGAGTTCCGGAATGAGCAGTTCTTC.

The CDR3 DNA follows: TGCAGCGTTGAGGCTGAAAAACTGTTTTTT. Encoded protein: CSVEAEKLFF. J is TRBJ1-4 and V is TRBV29-1; no clear D. Germline values: CDR1 SQVTM, CDR2 ANQGSEA. The CDR3 runs to 10 residues. V gave up 3 bases and J gave up 7 bases, with 3 bases separating them.

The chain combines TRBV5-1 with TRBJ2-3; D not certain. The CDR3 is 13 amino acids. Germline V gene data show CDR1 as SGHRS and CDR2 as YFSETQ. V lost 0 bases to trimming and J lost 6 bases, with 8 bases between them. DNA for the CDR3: TGCGCCAGCAGCTTGGATGCCAGGGATACGCAGTATTTT. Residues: CASSLDARDTQYF.

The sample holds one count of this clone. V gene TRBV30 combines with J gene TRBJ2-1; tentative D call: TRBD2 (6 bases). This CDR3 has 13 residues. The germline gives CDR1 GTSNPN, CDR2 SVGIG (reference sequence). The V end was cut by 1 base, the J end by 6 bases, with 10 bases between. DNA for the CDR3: TGTGCCTGGAGTGACGGGGGAGGCAATGAGCAGTTCTTC. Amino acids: CAWSDGGGNEQFF.

This CDR3 is CASSLSSGDYEQYF. The CDR3 DNA reads as TGTGCCAGCAGCTTATCTAGCGGGGACTACGAGCAGTACTTC. The gene calls are TRBV11-1 and TRBJ2-7, with 9 bases lining up with TRBD2. This CDR3 has 14 amino acids. With 2 bases clipped from V and 3 bases from J, the junction kept 2 bases outside the gene matches. Germline V gene lookup returns CDR1 SGHAT and CDR2 FQDESV (reference sequence).

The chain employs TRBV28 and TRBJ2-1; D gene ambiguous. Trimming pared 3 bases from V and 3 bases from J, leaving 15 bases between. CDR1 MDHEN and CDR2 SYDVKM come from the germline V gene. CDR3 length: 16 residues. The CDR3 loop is CASSFGTYHYYNEQFF. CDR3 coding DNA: TGTGCCAGCAGTTTCGGTACCTACCACTACTACAATGAGCAGTTCTTC.

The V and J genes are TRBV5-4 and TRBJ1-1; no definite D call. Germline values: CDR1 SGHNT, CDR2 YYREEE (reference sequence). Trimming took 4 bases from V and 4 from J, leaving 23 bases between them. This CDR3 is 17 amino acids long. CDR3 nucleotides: TGTGCCAGCAGCACGACCCTAACGGCAGGTGGAGGCACTGAAGCTTTCTTT. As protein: CASSTTLTAGGGTEAFF. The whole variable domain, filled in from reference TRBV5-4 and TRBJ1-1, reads ETGVTQSPTHLIKTRGQQVTLRCSSQSGHNTVSWYQQALGQGPQFIFQYYREEENGRGNFPPRFSGLQFPNYSSELNVNALELDDSALYLCASSTTLTAGGGTEAFFGQGTRLTVV.

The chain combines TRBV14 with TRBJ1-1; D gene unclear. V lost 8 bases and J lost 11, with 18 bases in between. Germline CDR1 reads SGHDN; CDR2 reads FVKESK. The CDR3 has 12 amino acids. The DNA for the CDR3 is TGTGCCAGCGGGAAAGGGAGAGTGAGGGCTTTCTTT. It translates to CASGKGRVRAFF.

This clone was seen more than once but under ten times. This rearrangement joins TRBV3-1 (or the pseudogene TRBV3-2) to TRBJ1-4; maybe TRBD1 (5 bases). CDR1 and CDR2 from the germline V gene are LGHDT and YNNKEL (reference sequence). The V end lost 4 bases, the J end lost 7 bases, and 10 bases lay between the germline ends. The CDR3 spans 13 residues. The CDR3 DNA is TGTGCCAGCAGCCGCGGGGGATTTGAAAAACTGTTTTTT. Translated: CASSRGGFEKLFF.

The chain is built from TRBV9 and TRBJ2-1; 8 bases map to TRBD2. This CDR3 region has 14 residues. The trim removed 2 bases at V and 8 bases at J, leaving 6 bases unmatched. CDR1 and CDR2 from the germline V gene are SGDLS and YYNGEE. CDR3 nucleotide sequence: TGTGCCAGCAGCGTCGGGGGGGCTGGAGATGAGCAGTTCTTC. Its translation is CASSVGGAGDEQFF.

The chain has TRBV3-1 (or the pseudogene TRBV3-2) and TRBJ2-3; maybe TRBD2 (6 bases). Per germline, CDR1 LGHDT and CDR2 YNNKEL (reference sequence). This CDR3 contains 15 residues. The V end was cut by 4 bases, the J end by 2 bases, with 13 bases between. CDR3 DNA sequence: TGTGCCAGCAGCCTCGGGAGACTCCCCACAGATACGCAGTATTTT. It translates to CASSLGRLPTDTQYF.

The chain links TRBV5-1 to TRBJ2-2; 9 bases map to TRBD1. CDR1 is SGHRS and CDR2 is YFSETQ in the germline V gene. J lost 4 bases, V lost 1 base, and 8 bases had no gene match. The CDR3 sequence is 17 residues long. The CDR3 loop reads CASSLRTGGSGTGELFF. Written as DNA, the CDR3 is TGCGCCAGCAGCTTGAGAACAGGGGGCAGTGGCACCGGGGAGCTGTTTTTT.

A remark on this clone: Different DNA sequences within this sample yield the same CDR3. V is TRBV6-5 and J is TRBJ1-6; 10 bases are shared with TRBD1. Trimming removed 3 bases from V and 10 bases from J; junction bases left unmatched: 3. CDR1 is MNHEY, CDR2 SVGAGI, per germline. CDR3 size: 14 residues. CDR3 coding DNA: TGTGCCAGCAGTTATCGGGACAGGGGCTCACCCCTCCACTTT. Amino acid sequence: CASSYRDRGSPLHF.

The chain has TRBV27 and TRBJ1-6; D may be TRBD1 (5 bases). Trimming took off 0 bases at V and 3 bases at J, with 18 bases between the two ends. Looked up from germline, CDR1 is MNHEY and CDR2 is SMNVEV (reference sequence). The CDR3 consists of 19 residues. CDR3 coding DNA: TGTGCCAGCAGTTTATCGCCCAGACGGGGGGTGGGCTATAATTCACCCCTCCACTTT. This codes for CASSLSPRRGVGYNSPLHF.

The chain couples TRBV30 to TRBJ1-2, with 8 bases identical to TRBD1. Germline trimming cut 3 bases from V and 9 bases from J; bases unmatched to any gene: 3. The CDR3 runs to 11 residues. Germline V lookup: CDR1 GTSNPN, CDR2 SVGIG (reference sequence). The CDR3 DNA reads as TGTGCCTGGAGACAGGGGGGACGCTACACCTTC. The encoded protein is CAWRQGGRYTF.

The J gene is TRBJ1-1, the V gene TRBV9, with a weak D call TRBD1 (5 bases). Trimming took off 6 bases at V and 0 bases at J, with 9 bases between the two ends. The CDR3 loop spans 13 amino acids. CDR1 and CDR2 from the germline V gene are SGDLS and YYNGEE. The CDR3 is CASKRGLNTEAFF. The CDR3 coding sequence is TGTGCCAGCAAAAGGGGCTTGAACACTGAAGCTTTCTTT. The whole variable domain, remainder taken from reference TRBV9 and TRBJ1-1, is DSGVTQTPKHLITATGQRVTLRCSPRSGDLSVYWYQQSLDQGLQFLIQYYNGEERAKGNILERFSAQQFPDLHSELNLSSLELGDSALYFCASKRGLNTEAFFGQGTRLTVV.